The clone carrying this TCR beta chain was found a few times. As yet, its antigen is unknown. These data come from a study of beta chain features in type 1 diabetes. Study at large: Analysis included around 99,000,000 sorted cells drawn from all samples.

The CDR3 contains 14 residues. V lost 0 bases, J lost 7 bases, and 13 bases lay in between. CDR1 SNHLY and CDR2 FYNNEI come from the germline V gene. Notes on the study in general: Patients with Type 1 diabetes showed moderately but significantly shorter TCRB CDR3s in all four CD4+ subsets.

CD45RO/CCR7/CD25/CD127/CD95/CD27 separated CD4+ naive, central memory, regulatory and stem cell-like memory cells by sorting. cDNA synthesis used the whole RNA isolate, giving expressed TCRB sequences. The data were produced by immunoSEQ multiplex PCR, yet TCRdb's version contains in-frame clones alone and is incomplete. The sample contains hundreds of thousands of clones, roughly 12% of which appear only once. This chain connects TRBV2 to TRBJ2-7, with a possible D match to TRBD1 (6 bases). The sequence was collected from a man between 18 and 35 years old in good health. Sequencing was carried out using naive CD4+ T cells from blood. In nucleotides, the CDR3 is TGTGCCAGCAGTGAAGCGAACGCCAGGGGAGAGCAGTACTTC. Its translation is CASSEANARGEQYF.